These 7 T cell receptor beta chains share one sample of origin, sequenced in a study of T cell changes during pregnancy in multiple sclerosis. Clones were read by immunoSEQ multiplex PCR, and TCRdb kept only the in-frame ones, dropping some. This table has around 33,000 clones, almost 90% appearing once. The sample consisted of CD4+ T cells from peripheral blood mononuclear cells, taken in the third trimester of pregnancy. Receptors were obtained from a female donor in good health, enrolled as a control in a pregnancy study.

The chain carries TRBV19 and TRBJ1-3, with 7 bases identical to TRBD1. Germline trimming cut 4 bases from V and 0 bases from J; bases unmatched to any gene: 9. CDR3 length: 17 amino acids. Germline V gene data show CDR1 as LNHDA and CDR2 as SQIVND (reference sequence). CDR3 amino acids: CASSTRSPGGSGNTIYF. The CDR3 nucleotides are TGTGCCAGTAGTACGCGATCCCCAGGGGGCTCTGGAAACACCATATATTTT.

V usage is TRBV18 and J usage is TRBJ1-1, with D maybe TRBD1 (5 bases). V dropped 0 bases and J dropped 1 base, with 9 bases sitting between them. The V gene's germline CDR1 is KGHSH and CDR2 LQKENI. The length of the CDR3 is 15 residues. CDR3 nucleotide sequence: TGTGCCAGCTCACCACCGTCAGGGTCGAACACTGAAGCTTTCTTT. Its translation: CASSPPSGSNTEAFF.

CDR3 nucleotide sequence: TGTGCCAGTAGTATAACTAGCGGGGGGGCTGGAGCAGATACGCAGTATTTT. As protein: CASSITSGGAGADTQYF. The chain joins TRBV19 to TRBJ2-3, with 13 bases lining up with TRBD2. The CDR3 extends over 17 amino acids. Germline CDR1 LNHDA, CDR2 SQIVND (reference sequence). The J segment lost 4 bases and the V segment lost 2 bases, leaving 6 bases of the junction unmatched.

The chain couples TRBV19 to TRBJ1-1, with D maybe TRBD1 (5 bases). The CDR3 is made up of 14 amino acids. Trimming removed 6 bases at V and 5 bases at J, with 16 bases between. Germline lookup yields CDR1 LNHDA and CDR2 SQIVND (reference sequence). The CDR3 nucleotides read TGTGCCAGTAGGCGGGGCGGCGAATGGACTGAAGCTTTCTTT. It translates to CASRRGGEWTEAFF.

As DNA, the CDR3 is TGTGCCAGCAGCTCAAGACAGGGAGGCGAAAAACTGTTTTTT. This translates into CASSSRQGGEKLFF. The chain uses TRBV7-2 and TRBJ1-4, with 7 bases matching TRBD1. Losses at the gene ends were 4 bases for V and 8 bases for J; bases not matched to a gene: 7. The CDR3 runs to 14 residues. Germline lookup yields CDR1 SGHTA and CDR2 FQGNSA.

The V and J genes are TRBV10-3 and TRBJ1-6, with 9 nucleotides matching TRBD1. The CDR3 is 16 amino acids. V lost 3 bases to trimming and J lost 6 bases; unmatched junction nucleotides: 6. Looked up from germline, CDR1 is ENHRY and CDR2 is SYGVKD. The CDR3 sequence: CAISDQWGQGNSPLHF. DNA for the CDR3: TGTGCCATCAGTGACCAATGGGGACAGGGTAATTCACCCCTCCACTTT.

The chain employs TRBV12-2 and TRBJ2-5; the DNA was not compared with TRBD1, the D call given in the table. TRBV12-2 corresponds to a pseudogene. The CDR3 length is 16 residues. The CDR3 DNA follows: TGTGCAAGTCGGACCCCCCGGGACAAGAGGAGAGAGACCCAGTACTTC. Protein: CASRTPRDKRRETQYF.